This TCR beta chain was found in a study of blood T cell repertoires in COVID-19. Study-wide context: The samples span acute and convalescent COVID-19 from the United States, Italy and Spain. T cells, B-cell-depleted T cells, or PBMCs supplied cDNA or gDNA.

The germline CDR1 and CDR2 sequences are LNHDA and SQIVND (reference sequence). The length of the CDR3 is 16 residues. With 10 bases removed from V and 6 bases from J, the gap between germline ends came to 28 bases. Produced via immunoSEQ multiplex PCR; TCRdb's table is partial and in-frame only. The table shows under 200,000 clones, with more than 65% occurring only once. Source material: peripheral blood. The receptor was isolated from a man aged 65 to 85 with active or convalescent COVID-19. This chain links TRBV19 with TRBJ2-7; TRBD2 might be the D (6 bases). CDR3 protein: CATRGLGLQSAGEQYF. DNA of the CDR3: TGTGCCACGAGGGGCTTGGGACTCCAATCGGCGGGCGAGCAGTACTTC.